This passage covers 17 T cell receptor beta chains from one sample sequenced in a study of blood T cell repertoires in COVID-19. Data came from immunoSEQ multiplex PCR; TCRdb stores just in-frame clones and leaves some out. The data contain about 150,000 clones, around 84% of them singletons. The specimen was peripheral blood. These TCRs come from a man aged 50 or older with active or convalescent COVID-19.

As DNA, the CDR3 is TGTGCCAGCAGCTTCGGTCGGGGGAGCTTTACCTACAATGAGCAGTTCTTC. Protein product: CASSFGRGSFTYNEQFF. J is TRBJ2-1 and V is TRBV5-4; the D gene is possibly TRBD2 (6 bases). V lost 2 bases to trimming and J lost 2 bases, with 17 bases between them. CDR1 is SGHNT and CDR2 is YYREEE in the germline V gene (reference sequence). The CDR3 is 17 residues long.

Points on this clone: This sample also contains other DNA sequences that code for the same CDR3. CDR3 in amino acids: CASSEHLRGTYEQYF. CDR3 nucleotide sequence: TGTGCCAGCAGTGAACATCTAAGGGGCACCTACGAGCAGTACTTC. The rearrangement links TRBV6-1 to TRBJ2-7; TRBD1 might be the D (5 bases). Trimming pared 2 bases from V and 2 bases from J, leaving 13 bases between. The CDR3 covers 15 residues. Germline lookup yields CDR1 MNHNS and CDR2 SASEGT.

The chain links TRBV2 to TRBJ2-7; 7 bases align to TRBD2. CDR1 and CDR2 from the germline V gene are SNHLY and FYNNEI. This CDR3 is 13 amino acids long. The CDR3 spells CAGGGGPSYEQYF. DNA for the CDR3: TGTGCGGGAGGCGGGGGTCCCTCCTACGAGCAGTACTTC. Full variable domain (missing parts from reference TRBV2 and TRBJ2-7): EPEVTQTPSHQVTQMGQEVILRCVPISNHLYFYWYRQILGQKVEFLVSFYNNEISEKSEIFDDQFSVERPDGSNFTLKIRSTKLEDSAMYFCAGGGGPSYEQYFGPGTRLTVT.

The chain combines TRBV19 with TRBJ2-1; TRBD1 matches at 10 bases. This CDR3 contains 15 residues. J was trimmed by 1 base and V by 4 bases; bases with no gene match: 1. The germline gives CDR1 LNHDA, CDR2 SQIVND (reference sequence). The CDR3 sequence: CASSRDRGSYNEQFF. CDR3 DNA sequence: TGTGCCAGTAGTAGGGACAGGGGATCCTACAATGAGCAGTTCTTC.

The V gene is TRBV4-1, the J gene TRBJ2-1; no clear D gene. The germline V gene encodes CDR1 MGHRA and CDR2 YSYEKL. The V end was cut by 0 bases, the J end by 9 bases, with 9 bases between. The CDR3 has 13 residues. The CDR3 region is CASSQERSTEQFF. In DNA, the CDR3 is TGCGCCAGCAGCCAAGAGCGTAGCACTGAGCAGTTCTTC.

V gene TRBV19 combines with J gene TRBJ1-5; 8 nucleotides line up with TRBD1. This CDR3 is 15 amino acids long. V was clipped by 6 bases and J by 2 bases; unmatched bases: 6. Germline values: CDR1 LNHDA, CDR2 SQIVND (reference sequence). The CDR3 sequence is CASRKDREGNQPQHF. The DNA for the CDR3 is TGTGCCAGTAGAAAGGACAGGGAAGGCAATCAGCCCCAGCATTTT.

V gene TRBV28 combines with J gene TRBJ2-7; 7 nucleotides line up with TRBD1. CDR3 size: 15 residues. J was trimmed by 1 base and V by 4 bases; bases with no gene match: 7. Per germline, CDR1 MDHEN and CDR2 SYDVKM. CDR3: CASSSRQGLSYEQYF. The DNA of the CDR3 is TGTGCCAGCAGTTCCCGACAGGGTCTGTCCTACGAGCAGTACTTC.

V usage is TRBV9 and J usage is TRBJ2-3; the match to TRBD2 covers 7 bases. J lost 8 bases, V lost 3 bases, and 15 bases had no gene match. Germline loops: CDR1 SGDLS, CDR2 YYNGEE. CDR3 length: 16 amino acids. The CDR3 reads CASSATSEIPSSTQYF. The CDR3 region has the DNA TGTGCCAGCAGCGCCACTAGCGAGATCCCCTCTAGTACGCAGTATTTT.

The chain has TRBV13 and TRBJ1-3, with 9 bases that match TRBD1. The V gene end was trimmed by 6 bases and the J gene end by 0 bases; junction bases not matched to a gene: 12. The CDR3 is 18 residues long. Looked up from germline, CDR1 is PRHDT and CDR2 is FYEKMQ (reference sequence). The CDR3 region has the DNA TGTGCCAGCAGATTCGGGACAGGGATTAGTCCCTCTGGAAACACCATATATTTT. Protein sequence: CASRFGTGISPSGNTIYF.

The V gene is TRBV15, the J gene TRBJ2-7; TRBD1 agrees at 9 bases. The V gene's germline CDR1 is LNHNV and CDR2 YYDKDF (reference sequence). The junction had 7 bases not matched to a gene; V was cut back by 5 bases and J by 2 bases. This CDR3 contains 15 residues. The CDR3 region has the DNA TGTGCCACCAGCCGCAACCGGGACAGGGCCTACGAGCAGTACTTC. This sequence encodes CATSRNRDRAYEQYF.

CDR3 protein: CASSSLQQGANNSPLHF. The CDR3 DNA follows: TGTGCCAGCAGTTCCCTCCAACAGGGGGCTAATAATTCACCCCTCCACTTT. The rearrangement uses TRBV6-2 or TRBV6-3 and TRBJ1-6, with TRBD1 matching over 9 bases. The CDR3 runs 17 residues. Germline lookup yields CDR1 MNHEY and CDR2 SVGEGT. The trim removed 4 bases at V and 5 bases at J, leaving 9 bases unmatched.

The chain uses TRBV5-1 and TRBJ1-1; the match to TRBD1 covers 7 bases. Trimming at V came to 6 bases and at J to 0 bases, leaving 8 bases not matched to a gene. This CDR3 has 15 amino acids. Germline V gene sequence: CDR1 SGHRS, CDR2 YFSETQ. The CDR3 loop reads CASTRTGRMNTEAFF. The CDR3, as DNA: TGCGCCAGCACCCGGACAGGTAGGATGAACACTGAAGCTTTCTTT.

The rearrangement uses TRBV5-1 and TRBJ2-1, with D possibly matching TRBD1 (6 bases). Germline-derived CDR1 and CDR2 are SGHRS and YFSETQ. V gave up 4 bases and J gave up 4 bases, with 15 bases separating them. The CDR3 has 15 residues. In DNA, the CDR3 is TGCGCCAGCAGCGTCGGACAGACTACTTACAATGAGCAGTTCTTC. Protein product: CASSVGQTTYNEQFF.

The rearrangement uses TRBV5-6 and TRBJ1-1, with 8 bases fitting TRBD1. CDR3 size: 14 residues. The germline CDR1 and CDR2 sequences are SGHDT and YYEEEE. With V trimmed by 2 bases and J by 5 bases, 5 bases remained unmatched. CDR3 protein: CASSFRTGRTEAFF. The CDR3 DNA reads TGTGCCAGCAGCTTCCGGACAGGGCGTACTGAAGCTTTCTTT.

This chain uses TRBV7-9 with TRBJ2-1; 7 bases align to TRBD1. The trim removed 3 bases at V and 7 bases at J, leaving 9 bases unmatched. The germline CDR1 and CDR2 sequences are SEHNR and FQNEAQ (reference sequence). The CDR3 runs 15 residues. The CDR3 sequence: CASSFSPGGKNEQFF. CDR3 sequence (DNA): TGTGCCAGCAGCTTCTCGCCAGGGGGAAAGAATGAGCAGTTCTTC. The full variable domain, with the rest looked up from reference TRBV7-9 and TRBJ2-1, is DTGVSQNPRHKITKRGQNVTFRCDPISEHNRLYWYRQTLGQGPEFLTYFQNEAQLEKSRLLSDRFSAERPKGSFSTLEIQRTEQGDSAMYLCASSFSPGGKNEQFFGPGTRLTVL.

V is TRBV7-9 and J is TRBJ1-1; 10 bases are shared with TRBD1. The CDR3 runs 14 residues. V trimming: 5 bases; J trimming: 1 base; junction bases outside the gene matches: 1. CDR1 is SEHNR and CDR2 is FQNEAQ in the germline V gene (reference sequence). The CDR3 protein is CASSRQGANTEAFF. As DNA, the CDR3 is TGTGCCAGCAGCAGACAGGGGGCGAACACTGAAGCTTTCTTT.

The V call is TRBV5-4, the J call TRBJ1-5; D remains ambiguous. The CDR3 totals 13 residues. Germline values: CDR1 SGHNT, CDR2 YYREEE (reference sequence). Trimming pared 4 bases from V and 5 bases from J, leaving 10 bases between. CDR3 nucleotide sequence: TGTGCCAGCAGCACGGACGGGGATCAGCCCCAGCATTTT. It yields the protein CASSTDGDQPQHF.